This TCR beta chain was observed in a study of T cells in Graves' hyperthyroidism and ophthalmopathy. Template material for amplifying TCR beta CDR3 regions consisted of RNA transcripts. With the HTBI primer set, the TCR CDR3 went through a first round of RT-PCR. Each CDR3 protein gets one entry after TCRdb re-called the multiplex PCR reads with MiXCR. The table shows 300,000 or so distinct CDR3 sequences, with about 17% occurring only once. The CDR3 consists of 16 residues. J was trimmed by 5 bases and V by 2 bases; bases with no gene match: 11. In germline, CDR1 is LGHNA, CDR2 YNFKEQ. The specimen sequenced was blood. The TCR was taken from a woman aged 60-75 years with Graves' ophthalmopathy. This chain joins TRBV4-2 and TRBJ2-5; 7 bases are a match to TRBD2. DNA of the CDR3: TGTGCCAGCAGCCAAAAGATGGGGGGGGGAGCTGAGACCCAGTACTTC. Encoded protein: CASSQKMGGGAETQYF.